The rows below give T cell receptor beta chains drawn from one sample of a study of T cell responses to AZD1222 COVID-19 vaccine. TCRdb keeps only in-frame clones here, not all; method: immunoSEQ multiplex PCR. In the table there are roughly 130,000 clones, more than 80% of which are singletons. The material was peripheral blood, obtained 28 days after the second dose of the MenACWY control vaccine. The source of these receptors is an adult who received the MenACWY meningococcal vaccine as a control. Each CDR3 is given with its conserved first and last residue. Fields, in order: J gene, D gene, clone size, V gene, CDR3 protein, CDR3 DNA. A D gene is named only where the DNA matches it firmly. The size of a clone is reported for some rows only, either as once, few or many, or as a class for expanded clones.

j_call: TRBJ2-5; d_call: .; clone_size: .; v_call: TRBV19; cdr3_aa: CASSMGRQETQYF; cdr3_nt: TGTGCCAGTAGTATGGGCAGGCAAGAGACCCAGTACTTC
j_call: TRBJ2-7; d_call: .; clone_size: once; v_call: TRBV19; cdr3_aa: CATRGAGGDEQYF; cdr3_nt: TGTGCGACTCGGGGGGCCGGGGGCGACGAGCAGTACTTC
j_call: TRBJ2-7; d_call: .; clone_size: .; v_call: TRBV6-2/TRBV6-3; cdr3_aa: CASSYSTVEQYF; cdr3_nt: TGTGCCAGCAGTTACTCAACCGTCGAGCAGTACTTC
j_call: TRBJ1-5; d_call: .; clone_size: .; v_call: TRBV7-6; cdr3_aa: CASSLDTGSGTQHF; cdr3_nt: TGTGCCAGCAGCTTAGATACCGGCTCAGGGACCCAGCATTTT
j_call: TRBJ2-5; d_call: .; clone_size: .; v_call: TRBV6-2/TRBV6-3; cdr3_aa: CASSQDGSTQETQYF; cdr3_nt: TGTGCCAGCAGCCAAGATGGGAGTACGCAAGAGACCCAGTACTTC
j_call: TRBJ2-2; d_call: .; clone_size: .; v_call: TRBV27; cdr3_aa: CASSWGLQGGELFF; cdr3_nt: TGTGCCAGCAGTTGGGGACTTCAGGGGGGGGAGCTGTTTTTT
j_call: TRBJ1-4; d_call: .; clone_size: few; v_call: TRBV7-2; cdr3_aa: CASSPIYRDIIATNEKLFF; cdr3_nt: TGTGCCAGCAGCCCGATATACCGGGACATTATTGCAACTAATGAAAAACTGTTTTTT
j_call: TRBJ1-1; d_call: TRBD1; clone_size: .; v_call: TRBV5-6; cdr3_aa: CASSTQTGGNTEAFF; cdr3_nt: TGTGCCAGCAGCACACAGACAGGGGGGAACACTGAAGCTTTCTTT
j_call: TRBJ1-1; d_call: .; clone_size: .; v_call: TRBV19; cdr3_aa: CASSPPLGQIGPEAFF; cdr3_nt: TGTGCCAGTAGTCCTCCCCTAGGACAGATTGGTCCTGAAGCTTTCTTT
j_call: TRBJ2-2; d_call: .; clone_size: .; v_call: TRBV7-3; cdr3_aa: CASTPSVGTGGELFF; cdr3_nt: TGTGCCAGCACCCCCAGCGTTGGAACTGGTGGGGAGCTGTTTTTT
j_call: TRBJ2-3; d_call: TRBD1; clone_size: .; v_call: TRBV19; cdr3_aa: CASSLTGTATDTQYF; cdr3_nt: TGTGCCAGTAGTCTCACCGGGACAGCCACAGATACGCAGTATTTT
j_call: TRBJ1-3; d_call: TRBD1; clone_size: .; v_call: TRBV6-4; cdr3_aa: CASSKHGMKGTGIGNTIYF; cdr3_nt: TGTGCCAGCAGCAAACATGGTATGAAGGGGACAGGGATTGGAAACACCATATATTTT
j_call: TRBJ2-7; d_call: TRBD2; clone_size: .; v_call: TRBV15; cdr3_aa: CATSRSGRALIDEQYF; cdr3_nt: TGTGCCACCAGCAGGAGCGGGAGGGCCCTAATCGACGAGCAGTACTTC
j_call: TRBJ1-4; d_call: TRBD1; clone_size: .; v_call: TRBV15; cdr3_aa: CATSRGRGDEKLFF; cdr3_nt: TGTGCCACCAGCAGAGGCAGGGGGGATGAAAAACTGTTTTTT
j_call: TRBJ2-5; d_call: TRBD1; clone_size: .; v_call: TRBV10-3; cdr3_aa: CAISESGRGSETQYF; cdr3_nt: TGTGCCATCAGTGAGTCGGGCAGGGGGAGTGAGACCCAGTACTTC
j_call: TRBJ1-2; d_call: .; clone_size: .; v_call: TRBV6-5; cdr3_aa: CASSGQNYGYTF; cdr3_nt: TGTGCCAGCAGCGGACAGAACTATGGCTACACCTTC
j_call: TRBJ1-6; d_call: TRBD1; clone_size: .; v_call: TRBV19; cdr3_aa: CASSTPGQRTNNSPLHF; cdr3_nt: TGTGCCAGTAGTACTCCGGGACAGCGGACAAATAATTCACCCCTCCACTTT
j_call: TRBJ2-7; d_call: .; clone_size: .; v_call: TRBV5-5; cdr3_aa: CASSRDLTTYEQYF; cdr3_nt: TGTGCCAGCAGCCGAGACCTTACGACCTACGAGCAGTACTTC
j_call: TRBJ2-7; d_call: TRBD1; clone_size: .; v_call: TRBV19; cdr3_aa: CASSDRDEQYF; cdr3_nt: TGTGCCAGTAGCGACAGGGACGAGCAGTACTTC
j_call: TRBJ2-3; d_call: .; clone_size: .; v_call: TRBV28; cdr3_aa: CASRRQVADTQYF; cdr3_nt: TGTGCCAGCAGGAGACAGGTTGCAGATACGCAGTATTTT
j_call: TRBJ1-1; d_call: .; clone_size: .; v_call: TRBV19; cdr3_aa: CASSPGNQNTEAFF; cdr3_nt: TGTGCCAGTAGTCCAGGAAATCAAAACACTGAAGCTTTCTTT
j_call: TRBJ1-4; d_call: .; clone_size: .; v_call: TRBV20-1; cdr3_aa: CSAQPEKLFF; cdr3_nt: TGCAGTGCTCAGCCTGAAAAACTGTTTTTT
j_call: TRBJ2-1; d_call: TRBD2; clone_size: .; v_call: TRBV4-3; cdr3_aa: CASSRKPKTSGENNEQFF; cdr3_nt: TGCGCCAGCAGCCGAAAGCCCAAGACTAGCGGGGAAAACAATGAGCAGTTCTTC
j_call: TRBJ2-3; d_call: TRBD1; clone_size: .; v_call: TRBV5-6; cdr3_aa: CASSPTGGTDTQYF; cdr3_nt: TGTGCCAGCAGCCCGACAGGGGGCACAGATACGCAGTATTTT
j_call: TRBJ2-2; d_call: TRBD1; clone_size: once; v_call: TRBV13; cdr3_aa: CASRYLGGYTGELFF; cdr3_nt: TGTGCCAGCAGATACTTAGGGGGCTACACCGGGGAGCTGTTTTTT
j_call: TRBJ2-7; d_call: .; clone_size: .; v_call: TRBV15; cdr3_aa: CATSRDRGPGTYEQYF; cdr3_nt: TGTGCCACCAGCAGAGACCGGGGACCGGGGACGTACGAGCAGTACTTC
j_call: TRBJ2-7; d_call: .; clone_size: .; v_call: TRBV7-2; cdr3_aa: CASSWAQGTYEQYF; cdr3_nt: TGTGCCAGCAGCTGGGCACAGGGAACCTACGAGCAGTACTTC
j_call: TRBJ2-1; d_call: .; clone_size: .; v_call: TRBV24-1; cdr3_aa: CATSVPPTYNEQFF; cdr3_nt: TGTGCCACCAGTGTACCACCCACCTACAATGAGCAGTTCTTC
j_call: TRBJ1-5; d_call: .; clone_size: .; v_call: TRBV28; cdr3_aa: CASSSEQPQHF; cdr3_nt: TGTGCCAGCAGTTCAGAGCAGCCCCAGCATTTT
j_call: TRBJ2-1; d_call: TRBD2; clone_size: .; v_call: TRBV7-9; cdr3_aa: CASSSKRTGGHEQFF; cdr3_nt: TGTGCCAGCAGCTCTAAAAGGACGGGAGGCCATGAGCAGTTCTTC
j_call: TRBJ1-5; d_call: .; clone_size: .; v_call: TRBV7-8; cdr3_aa: CASSPTSFNQPQHF; cdr3_nt: TGTGCCAGCAGCCCTACATCCTTTAATCAGCCCCAGCATTTT
j_call: TRBJ1-1; d_call: TRBD1; clone_size: .; v_call: TRBV7-2; cdr3_aa: CASIGNPGTGGSEAFF; cdr3_nt: TGTGCCAGCATCGGAAATCCCGGGACAGGGGGCTCTGAAGCTTTCTTT
j_call: TRBJ2-7; d_call: .; clone_size: .; v_call: TRBV19; cdr3_aa: CASSISGLTPYEQYF; cdr3_nt: TGTGCCAGTAGTATCAGCGGCCTAACTCCCTACGAGCAGTACTTC
j_call: TRBJ1-1; d_call: .; clone_size: .; v_call: TRBV28; cdr3_aa: CATLAPGDAFF; cdr3_nt: TGTGCCACCTTAGCCCCGGGGGATGCTTTCTTT
j_call: TRBJ1-1; d_call: TRBD1; clone_size: .; v_call: TRBV10-3; cdr3_aa: CAISDGQGNTEAFF; cdr3_nt: TGTGCCATCAGTGATGGACAGGGGAACACTGAAGCTTTCTTT
j_call: TRBJ2-7; d_call: .; clone_size: .; v_call: TRBV6-5; cdr3_aa: CATLEGAGPLEQYF; cdr3_nt: TGTGCCACTCTGGAAGGGGCAGGTCCCCTCGAGCAGTACTTC
j_call: TRBJ2-2; d_call: TRBD1; clone_size: .; v_call: TRBV29-1; cdr3_aa: CSAELQGQNTGELFF; cdr3_nt: TGCAGCGCCGAATTACAGGGGCAAAACACCGGGGAGCTGTTTTTT
j_call: TRBJ2-1; d_call: TRBD2; clone_size: .; v_call: TRBV7-2; cdr3_aa: CASNLLAGAPNEQFF; cdr3_nt: TGTGCCAGCAACCTCCTAGCGGGAGCGCCCAATGAGCAGTTCTTC
j_call: TRBJ2-5; d_call: .; clone_size: .; v_call: TRBV7-2; cdr3_aa: CASSFTGPETQYF; cdr3_nt: TGTGCCAGCAGCTTCACAGGACCAGAGACCCAGTACTTC
j_call: TRBJ2-1; d_call: .; clone_size: .; v_call: TRBV7-2; cdr3_aa: CASILRRLSNEQFF; cdr3_nt: TGTGCCAGCATCTTGAGGAGACTGAGCAATGAGCAGTTCTTC